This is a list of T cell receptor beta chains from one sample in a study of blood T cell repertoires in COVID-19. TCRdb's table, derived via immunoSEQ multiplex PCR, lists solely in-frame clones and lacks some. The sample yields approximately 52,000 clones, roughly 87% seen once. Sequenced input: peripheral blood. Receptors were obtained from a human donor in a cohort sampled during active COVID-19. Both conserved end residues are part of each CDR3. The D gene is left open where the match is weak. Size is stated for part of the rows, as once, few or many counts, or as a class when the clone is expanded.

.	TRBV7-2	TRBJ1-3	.	TGTGCCAGCAGCTGGAGGGACGGCGGAAACACCATATATTTT	CASSWRDGGNTIYF
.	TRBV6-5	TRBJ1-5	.	TGTGCCAGCAGCCGAACACAATATAGCAATCAGCCCCAGCATTTT	CASSRTQYSNQPQHF
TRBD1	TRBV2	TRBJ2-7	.	TGTGCCAGCAGTCTAACGACAGGGTCCGAGCAGTACTTC	CASSLTTGSEQYF
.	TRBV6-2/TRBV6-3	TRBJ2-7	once	TGTGCCAGCAGTTATGCCCCGGAGAGCTCCTACGAGCAGTACTTC	CASSYAPESSYEQYF
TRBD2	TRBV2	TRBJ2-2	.	TGTGCCAGCATGGGACGACTAGCGATCCTTAGCACCGGGGAGCTGTTTTTT	CASMGRLAILSTGELFF
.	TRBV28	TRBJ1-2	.	TGTGCCAGCAGTTTAAGCGTCCGGAGCTATGGCTACACCTTC	CASSLSVRSYGYTF
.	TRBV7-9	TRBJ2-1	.	TGTGCCAGCAGCAGCCTCTACCTGGAGTACAATGAGCAGTTCTTC	CASSSLYLEYNEQFF
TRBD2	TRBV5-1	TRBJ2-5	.	TGCGCCAGCAGCTTCGGGACTAGCGGGGAAGAGACCCAGTACTTC	CASSFGTSGEETQYF
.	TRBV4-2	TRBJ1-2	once	TGTGCCAGCAGCCAGCACCGGGACACCACCTCTGGCTACACCTTC	CASSQHRDTTSGYTF
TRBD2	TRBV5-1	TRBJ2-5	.	TGCGCCAGCAGCTTGGCCGGGACTAGTGAAGAGACCCAGTACTTC	CASSLAGTSEETQYF
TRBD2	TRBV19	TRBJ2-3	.	TGTGCCAGTAGTTCTAGGACTAGCGGGCCAGATACGCAGTATTTT	CASSSRTSGPDTQYF
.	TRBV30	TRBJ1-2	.	TGTGCCTGGAGTCTCTCCAGGACTAACTATGGCTACACCTTC	CAWSLSRTNYGYTF
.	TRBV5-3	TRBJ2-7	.	TGTGCCAGAACCTCGCAACGGGAGAGCTCCTACGAGCAGTACTTC	CARTSQRESSYEQYF
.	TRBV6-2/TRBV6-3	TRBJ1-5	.	TGTGCCAGCAGTTACCGGGGGAATCAGCCCCAGCATTTT	CASSYRGNQPQHF
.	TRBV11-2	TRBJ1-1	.	TGTGCCAGCAGGATATGGGGGACTCTGAACACTGAAGCTTTCTTT	CASRIWGTLNTEAFF
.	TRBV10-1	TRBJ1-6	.	TGCGCCAGCAGTGCTACAGGGATTTCACCCCTCCACTTT	CASSATGISPLHF
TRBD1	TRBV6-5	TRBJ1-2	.	TGTGCCAGCAGCTCCGGGACAGGGGACTCCTATGGCTACACCTTC	CASSSGTGDSYGYTF
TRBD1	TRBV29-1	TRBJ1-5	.	TGCAGCGTCCGACAGGGTGGAAGCAATCAGCCCCAGCATTTT	CSVRQGGSNQPQHF
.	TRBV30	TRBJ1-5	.	TGTGCCTGGAGTGACCAAGCGGGGCAGCCCCAGCATTTT	CAWSDQAGQPQHF
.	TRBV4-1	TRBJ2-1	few	TGCGCCAGCAGCCAAGAGGGAGCACAGGGTTACAATGAGCAGTTCTTC	CASSQEGAQGYNEQFF
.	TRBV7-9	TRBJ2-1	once	TGTGCCAGCAGCCTGGGGGCTCGAGACAATGAGCAGTTCTTC	CASSLGARDNEQFF
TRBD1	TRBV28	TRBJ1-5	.	TGTGCCAGCAGTTCGGGACAGGGGAACGGTCAGCCCCAGCATTTT	CASSSGQGNGQPQHF
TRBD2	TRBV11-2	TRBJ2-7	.	TGTGCCAGCAGCTTTCTCCTAGCGGGAGCTCACGAGCAGTACTTC	CASSFLLAGAHEQYF
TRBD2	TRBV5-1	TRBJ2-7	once	TGCGCCAGCAGGACCGGGACTAGTGACTCCTACGAGCAGTACTTC	CASRTGTSDSYEQYF
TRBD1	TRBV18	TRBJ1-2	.	TGTGCCAGCTCACCTACGACAGGGCCGGACGGCTACACCTTC	CASSPTTGPDGYTF
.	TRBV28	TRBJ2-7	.	TGTGCAGCGAGCACTAGCAGGTACGAGCAGTACTTC	CAASTSRYEQYF
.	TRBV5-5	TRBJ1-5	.	TGTGCCAGCAGCTTGATGGCTCAGGGGATTGGTCAGCCCCAGCATTTT	CASSLMAQGIGQPQHF
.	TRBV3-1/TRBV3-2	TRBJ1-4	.	TGTGCCAGCAGCCCTAGGCCTGGCAGGGTAGAAGGTGAAAAACTGTTTTTT	CASSPRPGRVEGEKLFF
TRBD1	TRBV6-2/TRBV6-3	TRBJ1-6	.	TGTGCCAGCAGTTCCTTGGCGGGGACAGGCAACTCACCCCTCCACTTT	CASSSLAGTGNSPLHF
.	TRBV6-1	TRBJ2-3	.	TGTGCCAGCAGTGAATTTGTTGGGGGCGGTACGCAGTATTTT	CASSEFVGGGTQYF
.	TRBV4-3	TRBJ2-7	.	TGCGCCAGCAGCCAAGATCCGGTGGGGACTGGAGGAGGAGGAGGGATTTACGAGCAGTACTTC	CASSQDPVGTGGGGGIYEQYF
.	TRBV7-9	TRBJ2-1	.	TGTGCCAGCAGCTCAGGGTCCTACAATGAGCAGTTCTTC	CASSSGSYNEQFF
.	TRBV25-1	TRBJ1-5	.	TGTGCCAGCAGTGACGGAGGCCAGCCCCAGCATTTT	CASSDGGQPQHF
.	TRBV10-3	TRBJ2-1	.	TGTGCCATCAGTGAGCCACTAGGTGGATCCTACAATGAGCAGTTCTTC	CAISEPLGGSYNEQFF
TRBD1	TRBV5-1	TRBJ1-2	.	TGCGCCAGCACTATCGGACAGGGAAACTATGGCTACACCTTC	CASTIGQGNYGYTF
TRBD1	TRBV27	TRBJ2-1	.	TGTGCCAGCACGACAGGGGGCGCATTCAATGAGCAGTTCTTC	CASTTGGAFNEQFF
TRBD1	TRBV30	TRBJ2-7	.	TGTGCCTGGACGGGCCTCCTGCCGACAGGGGAGCAGTACTTC	CAWTGLLPTGEQYF
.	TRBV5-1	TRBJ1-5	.	TGCGCCAGCAGCCCTCAAGGCTTACGGGAGCCCCAGCATTTT	CASSPQGLREPQHF
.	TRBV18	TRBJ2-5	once	TGTGCCAGCTCACCACCGAGGGCTACCCGGGAGAGTAGTGAAGAGACCCAGTACTTC	CASSPPRATRESSEETQYF
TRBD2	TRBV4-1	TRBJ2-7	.	TGCGCCAGCAGCCAAGGGATACGGACTAGCGCCTACCACGAGCAGTACTTC	CASSQGIRTSAYHEQYF
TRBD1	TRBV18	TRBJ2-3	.	TGTGCCAGCTCACCAGACAGGGTCACAGATACGCAGTATTTT	CASSPDRVTDTQYF
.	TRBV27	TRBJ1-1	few	TGTGCCAGCAGTTTCCGGGAAAACGCTGAAGCTTTCTTT	CASSFRENAEAFF
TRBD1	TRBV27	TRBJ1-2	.	TGTGCCAGCAGTTCGCTAAGGGACAGCAGAGGCTATGGCTACACCTTC	CASSSLRDSRGYGYTF
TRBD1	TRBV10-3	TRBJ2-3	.	TGTGCCATCGGACAGGGACTCGGGGGCACAGATACGCAGTATTTT	CAIGQGLGGTDTQYF
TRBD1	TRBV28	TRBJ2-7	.	TGTGCCAGCACCTCTGGACAGGTATACGAGCAGTACTTC	CASTSGQVYEQYF
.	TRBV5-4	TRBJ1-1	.	TGTGCCAGCAGCTTGGCCAGGGGAAGAGCTTTCTTT	CASSLARGRAFF
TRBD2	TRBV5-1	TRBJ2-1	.	TGCGCCAGCAAGGCTAGCGGGTACGTGAACAATGAGCAGTTCTTC	CASKASGYVNNEQFF
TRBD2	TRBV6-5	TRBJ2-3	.	TGTGCCGGGGGGGAGGTTGGAGCAGATACGCAGTATTTT	CAGGEVGADTQYF
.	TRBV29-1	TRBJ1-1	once	TGCAGCGTTGAGGGGCCACTTGAAGCTTTCTTT	CSVEGPLEAFF
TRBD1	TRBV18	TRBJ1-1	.	TGTGCCAGCTCACCGAACGGTCAGGGGGCGGGGACTGAAGCTTTCTTT	CASSPNGQGAGTEAFF
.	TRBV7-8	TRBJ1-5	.	TGTGCCAGCAGCCTCACTAGGGAACAGCCCCAGCATTTT	CASSLTREQPQHF
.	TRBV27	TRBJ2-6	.	TGTGCCAGCAGTTTACGACAGAAAAGCTCTGGGGCCAACGTCCTGACTTTC	CASSLRQKSSGANVLTF
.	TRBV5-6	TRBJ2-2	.	TGTGCCAGCAGCCCCCTATACACCGGGGAGCTGTTTTTT	CASSPLYTGELFF
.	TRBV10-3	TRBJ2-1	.	TGTGCCATCAGTGAGGGTGGCAGGGTTCGGAATGAGCAGTTCTTC	CAISEGGRVRNEQFF
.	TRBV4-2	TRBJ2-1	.	TGTGCCAGCAGCCAAGATTTGGCGGGCTACAATGAGCAGTTCTTC	CASSQDLAGYNEQFF
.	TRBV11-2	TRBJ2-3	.	TGTGCCAGCAGCTCAACAATTACGCAGTATTTT	CASSSTITQYF
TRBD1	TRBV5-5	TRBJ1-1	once	TGTGCCAGCAGCTTGGTTTGGACAGGGAACACTGAAGCTTTCTTT	CASSLVWTGNTEAFF
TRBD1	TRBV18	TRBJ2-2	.	TGTGCCAGCTCACGCCCGGGACAGGGGGCGCAGAACACCGGGGAGCTGTTTTTT	CASSRPGQGAQNTGELFF